This T cell receptor (beta chain) was captured by sequencing in a study of cytomegalovirus exposure and HLA in healthy donors. About this clone: The antigen is not known.

60 Vbeta and 13 Jbeta primers were used in PCR. Using immunoSEQ multiplex PCR, the repertoire was profiled, and TCRdb retains in-frame clones only, with some absent. The sample shows 80,000 to 90,000 clones, roughly 74% of them seen only once. CDR1 and CDR2 from the germline V gene are MNHNS and SASEGT. V lost 7 bases, J lost 5 bases, and 3 bases stayed unmatched. The CDR3 contains 12 residues. General observations from the study: Other equally common chains were less clonally expanded than HLA-associated TCR beta chains, a later analysis showed. Cytomegalovirus association was listed for approximately 160 TCR beta chains.

Sequenced sample: PBMCs. The gene calls are TRBV6-1 and TRBJ2-3, with 7 bases aligning to TRBD2. This clonotype was sampled from a man aged 35 to 55 in good health and CMV-seronegative. The CDR3 nucleotides read TGTGCCAGCAAACCGGGGGGAGATACGCAGTATTTT. This codes for CASKPGGDTQYF.